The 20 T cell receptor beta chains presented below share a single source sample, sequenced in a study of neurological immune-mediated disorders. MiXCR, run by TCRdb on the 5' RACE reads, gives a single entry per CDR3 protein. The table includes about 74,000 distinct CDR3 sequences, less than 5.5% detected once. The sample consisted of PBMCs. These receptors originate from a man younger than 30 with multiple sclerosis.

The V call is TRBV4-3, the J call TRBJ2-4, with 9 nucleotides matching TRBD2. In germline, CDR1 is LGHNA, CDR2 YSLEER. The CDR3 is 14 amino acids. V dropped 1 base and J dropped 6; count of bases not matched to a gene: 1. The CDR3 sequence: CASSQAAGGNIQYF. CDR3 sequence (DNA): TGCGCCAGCAGCCAAGCAGCGGGAGGAAACATTCAGTACTTC.

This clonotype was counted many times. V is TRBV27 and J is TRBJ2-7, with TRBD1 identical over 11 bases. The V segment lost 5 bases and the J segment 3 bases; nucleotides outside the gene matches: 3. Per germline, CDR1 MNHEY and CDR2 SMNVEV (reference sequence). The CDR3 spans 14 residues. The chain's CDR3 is CASSPGTGGYEQYF. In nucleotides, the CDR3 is TGTGCCAGCAGTCCTGGGACAGGGGGCTACGAGCAGTACTTC.

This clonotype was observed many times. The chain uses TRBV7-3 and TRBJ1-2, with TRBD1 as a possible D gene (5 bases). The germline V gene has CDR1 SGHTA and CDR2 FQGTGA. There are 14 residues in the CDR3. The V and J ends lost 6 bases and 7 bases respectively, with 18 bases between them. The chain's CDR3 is CASRSGGDRGGYTF. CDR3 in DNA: TGTGCCAGCAGGTCGGGGGGGGACCGCGGTGGCTACACCTTC.

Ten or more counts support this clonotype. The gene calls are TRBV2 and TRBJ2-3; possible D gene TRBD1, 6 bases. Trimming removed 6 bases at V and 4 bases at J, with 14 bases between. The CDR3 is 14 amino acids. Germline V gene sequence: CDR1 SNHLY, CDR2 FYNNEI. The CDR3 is CASSTLNRADTQYF. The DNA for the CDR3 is TGTGCCAGCAGCACGCTGAACAGGGCAGATACGCAGTATTTT.

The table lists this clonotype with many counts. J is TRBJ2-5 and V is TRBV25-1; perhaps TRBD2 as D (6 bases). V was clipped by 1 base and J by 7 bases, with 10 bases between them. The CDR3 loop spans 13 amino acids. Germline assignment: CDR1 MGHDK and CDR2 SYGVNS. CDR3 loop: CASSEWSSGTQYF. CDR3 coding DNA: TGTGCCAGCAGTGAATGGAGTAGCGGGACCCAGTACTTC.

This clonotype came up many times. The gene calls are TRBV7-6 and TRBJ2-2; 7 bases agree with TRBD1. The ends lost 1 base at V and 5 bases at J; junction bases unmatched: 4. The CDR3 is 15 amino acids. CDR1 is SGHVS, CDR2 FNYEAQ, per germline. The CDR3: CASSLGPGGTGELFF. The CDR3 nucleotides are TGTGCCAGCAGCTTAGGTCCAGGGGGTACCGGGGAGCTGTTTTTT.

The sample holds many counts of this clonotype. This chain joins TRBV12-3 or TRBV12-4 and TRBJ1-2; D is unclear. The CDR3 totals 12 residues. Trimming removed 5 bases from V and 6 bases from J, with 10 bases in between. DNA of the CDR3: TGTGCCAGCAGTCACAGTCAGCATGGCTACACCTTC. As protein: CASSHSQHGYTF.

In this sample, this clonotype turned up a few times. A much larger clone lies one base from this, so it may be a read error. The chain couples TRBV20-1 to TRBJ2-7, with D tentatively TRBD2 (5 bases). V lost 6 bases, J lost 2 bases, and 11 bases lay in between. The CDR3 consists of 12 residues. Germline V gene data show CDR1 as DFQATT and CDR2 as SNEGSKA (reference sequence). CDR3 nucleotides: TGCAGTGCACCGGGAAACACCTACGAGCAGTACTTC. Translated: CSAPGNTYEQYF.

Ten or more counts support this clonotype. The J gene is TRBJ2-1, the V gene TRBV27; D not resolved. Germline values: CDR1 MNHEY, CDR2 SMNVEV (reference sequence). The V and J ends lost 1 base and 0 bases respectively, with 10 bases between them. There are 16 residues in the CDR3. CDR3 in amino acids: CASSLFHSSSYNEQFF. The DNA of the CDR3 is TGTGCCAGCAGTTTATTCCACTCGAGCTCCTACAATGAGCAGTTCTTC.

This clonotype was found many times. The CDR3 nucleotides read TGTGCCAGCAGCTTTCCCGTTCGGGACCCTAACACCGGGGAGCTGTTTTTT. Protein sequence: CASSFPVRDPNTGELFF. The chain recombines TRBV7-2 with TRBJ2-2; the D gene could be TRBD1 or TRBD2 (5 bases each). This CDR3 spans 17 amino acids. The germline V gene encodes CDR1 SGHTA and CDR2 FQGNSA. The germline V and J ends were trimmed by 3 bases and 2 bases, with 16 bases remaining between them.

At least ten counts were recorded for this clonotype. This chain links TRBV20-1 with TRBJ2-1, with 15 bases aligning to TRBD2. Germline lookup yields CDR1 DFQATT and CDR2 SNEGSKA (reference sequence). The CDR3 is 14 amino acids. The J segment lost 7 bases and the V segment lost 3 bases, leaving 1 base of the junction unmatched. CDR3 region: CSASGTSGGNEQFF. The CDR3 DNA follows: TGCAGTGCTAGCGGGACTAGCGGGGGGAATGAGCAGTTCTTC.

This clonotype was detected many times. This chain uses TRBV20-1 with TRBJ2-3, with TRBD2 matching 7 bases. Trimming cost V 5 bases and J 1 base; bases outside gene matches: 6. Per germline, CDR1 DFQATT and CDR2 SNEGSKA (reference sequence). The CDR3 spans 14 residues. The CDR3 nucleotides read TGCAGTGCTGGACAAACTAGCGGCACAGATACGCAGTATTTT. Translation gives CSAGQTSGTDTQYF.

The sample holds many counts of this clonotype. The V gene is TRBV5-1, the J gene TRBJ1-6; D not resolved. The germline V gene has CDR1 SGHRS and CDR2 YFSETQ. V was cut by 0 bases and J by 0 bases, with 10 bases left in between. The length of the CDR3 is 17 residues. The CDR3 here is CASSLGRRSSYNSPLHF. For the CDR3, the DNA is TGCGCCAGCAGCTTGGGACGTAGGAGCTCCTATAATTCACCCCTCCACTTT.

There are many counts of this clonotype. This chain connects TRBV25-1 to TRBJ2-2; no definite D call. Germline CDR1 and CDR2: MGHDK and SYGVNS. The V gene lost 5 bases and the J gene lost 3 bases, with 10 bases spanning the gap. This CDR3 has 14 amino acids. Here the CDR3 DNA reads TGTGCCAGCAGTAGTCATCGGGACACCGGGGAGCTGTTTTTT. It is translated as CASSSHRDTGELFF.

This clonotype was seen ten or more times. Here the CDR3 reads CASSGAGAYYGYTF. The CDR3 bases are TGTGCCAGCAGCGGGGCAGGGGCGTACTATGGCTACACCTTC. J is TRBJ1-2 and V is TRBV9, with D possibly TRBD1 on 6 matching bases. The germline V and J ends were trimmed by 3 bases and 3 bases, with 12 bases remaining between them. Germline V gene sequence: CDR1 SGDLS, CDR2 YYNGEE. The CDR3 is 14 residues long.

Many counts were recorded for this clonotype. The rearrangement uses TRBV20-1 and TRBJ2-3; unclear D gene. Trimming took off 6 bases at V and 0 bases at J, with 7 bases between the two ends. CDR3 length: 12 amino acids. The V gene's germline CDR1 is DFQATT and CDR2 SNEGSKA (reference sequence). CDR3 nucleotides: TGCAGTGCCCTCCCTAGCACAGATACGCAGTATTTT. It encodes CSALPSTDTQYF.

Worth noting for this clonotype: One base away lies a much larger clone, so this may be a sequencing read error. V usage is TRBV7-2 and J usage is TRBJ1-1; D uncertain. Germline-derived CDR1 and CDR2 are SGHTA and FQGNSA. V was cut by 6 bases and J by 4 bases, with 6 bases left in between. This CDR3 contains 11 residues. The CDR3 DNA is TGTGCCAGCAGACCTTCCACTGAAGCTTTCTTT. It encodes CASRPSTEAFF.

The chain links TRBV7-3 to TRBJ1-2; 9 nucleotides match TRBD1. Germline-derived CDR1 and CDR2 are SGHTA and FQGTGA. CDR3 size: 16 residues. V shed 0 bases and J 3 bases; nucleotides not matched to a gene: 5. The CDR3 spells CASSLTWDRDHYGYTF. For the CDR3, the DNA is TGTGCCAGCAGCTTAACGTGGGACAGGGATCACTATGGCTACACCTTC.

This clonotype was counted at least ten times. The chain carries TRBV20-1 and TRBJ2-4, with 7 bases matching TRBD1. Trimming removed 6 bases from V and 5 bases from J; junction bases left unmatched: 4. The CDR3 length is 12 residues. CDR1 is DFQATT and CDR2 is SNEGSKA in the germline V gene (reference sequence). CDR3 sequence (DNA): TGCAGTGCATTGGGACAGCAAAACATTCAGTACTTC. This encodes CSALGQQNIQYF.

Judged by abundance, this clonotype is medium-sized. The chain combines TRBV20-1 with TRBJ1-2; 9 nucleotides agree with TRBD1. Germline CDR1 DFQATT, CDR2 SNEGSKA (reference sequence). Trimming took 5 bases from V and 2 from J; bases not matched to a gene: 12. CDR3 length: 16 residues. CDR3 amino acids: CSAGPGTGSGNYGYTF. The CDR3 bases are TGCAGTGCTGGTCCCGGGACAGGGTCGGGCAACTATGGCTACACCTTC.